The 9 T cell receptor beta chains below come from one sample, sequenced in a study of technical replicates of blood from a handful of donors. Profiled with immunoSEQ multiplex PCR; TCRdb holds only in-frame clones, not every one. The sample includes more than 65,000 clones, just under 95% seen only once; the top ten take 0.36%. Sequenced: T cells isolated from PBMCs. Source of these receptors: a human donor in good health.

Only one count was recorded for this clone. The chain joins TRBV28 to TRBJ1-3, with D possibly being TRBD1 (5 bases). V was trimmed by 2 bases and J by 4 bases, leaving 9 bases between them. Germline values: CDR1 MDHEN, CDR2 SYDVKM. This CDR3 region has 14 residues. The CDR3 DNA sequence: TGTGCCAGCAGTTTAAGGACACCCGGAAACACCATATATTTT. This sequence encodes CASSLRTPGNTIYF.

A single count supports this clone. The chain joins TRBV6-1 to TRBJ1-1; tentative D call: TRBD1 (6 bases). This CDR3 contains 14 residues. V gave up 11 bases and J gave up 2 bases, with 18 bases separating them. Germline V gene lookup returns CDR1 MNHNS and CDR2 SASEGT. In DNA form, the CDR3 reads TGTGCCGGTAAGCCGGGACACATTAACACTGAAGCTTTCTTT. Translated: CAGKPGHINTEAFF.

The V and J genes are TRBV9 and TRBJ1-1; 9 bases fit TRBD1. CDR3 size: 16 residues. J was trimmed by 1 base and V by 3 bases; bases with no gene match: 7. Germline values: CDR1 SGDLS, CDR2 YYNGEE. CDR3 residues: CASSGRQGVGNTEAFF. DNA of the CDR3: TGTGCCAGCAGCGGACGACAGGGGGTGGGGAACACTGAAGCTTTCTTT. Drawing the rest from reference TRBV9 and TRBJ1-1, the complete variable domain is DSGVTQTPKHLITATGQRVTLRCSPRSGDLSVYWYQQSLDQGLQFLIQYYNGEERAKGNILERFSAQQFPDLHSELNLSSLELGDSALYFCASSGRQGVGNTEAFFGQGTRLTVV.

The chain carries TRBV15 and TRBJ1-5; the D gene is possibly TRBD1 (5 bases). Germline V gene lookup returns CDR1 LNHNV and CDR2 YYDKDF (reference sequence). V lost 9 bases to trimming and J lost 2 bases, with 11 bases between them. The CDR3 sequence is 13 residues long. In nucleotides, the CDR3 is TGTGCCACGGGAGCGGGGGGCAATCAGCCCCAGCATTTT. Translating it yields CATGAGGNQPQHF.

The chain has TRBV18 and TRBJ2-7; 7 nucleotides agree with TRBD2. V shed 0 bases, J shed 2 bases, and the junction held 10 bases outside the gene matches. The CDR3 has 17 amino acids. Germline CDR1 and CDR2: KGHSH and LQKENI. The CDR3 is CASSPPDRLALTYEQYF. The CDR3 DNA sequence: TGTGCCAGCTCACCACCGGATCGACTAGCTCTAACCTACGAGCAGTACTTC.

The rearrangement links TRBV28 to TRBJ2-5, with 11 bases matching TRBD2. CDR1 is MDHEN and CDR2 is SYDVKM in the germline V gene. This CDR3 region has 14 residues. The ends lost 7 bases at V and 5 bases at J; junction bases unmatched: 6. The CDR3 loop is CASIHSGRGETQYF. CDR3 sequence (DNA): TGTGCCAGCATCCATAGCGGGAGGGGGGAGACCCAGTACTTC.

Only a few counts were recorded for this clone. The chain recombines TRBV18 with TRBJ1-1; D is unresolved. The CDR3 has 15 amino acids. The germline V gene has CDR1 KGHSH and CDR2 LQKENI. V was trimmed by 3 bases and J by 7 bases, leaving 18 bases between them. The CDR3: CASSPEAVGFGEAFF. The CDR3 DNA reads as TGTGCCAGCTCACCCGAAGCGGTAGGGTTTGGTGAAGCTTTCTTT.

The chain combines TRBV19 with TRBJ1-5; D might be TRBD1 (6 bases). Germline values: CDR1 LNHDA, CDR2 SQIVND (reference sequence). V lost 4 bases and J 5 bases, leaving 9 bases between the germline ends. The CDR3 has 13 amino acids. For the CDR3, the DNA is TGTGCCAGTAGTAGGACAGATTATCAGCCCCAGCATTTT. It specifies CASSRTDYQPQHF.

CDR3 sequence: CATSRGQFGANVLTF. The CDR3 coding sequence is TGTGCCACCAGCAGAGGACAGTTCGGGGCCAACGTCCTGACTTTC. J is TRBJ2-6 and V is TRBV15, with D possibly TRBD1 on 5 matching bases. This CDR3 is 15 amino acids long. With 1 base removed from V and 4 bases from J, the gap between germline ends came to 8 bases. Germline lookup yields CDR1 LNHNV and CDR2 YYDKDF (reference sequence).